The 20 T cell receptor beta chains below were found in one sample sequenced in a study of T cell clones after liver transplantation. Profiling relied on immunoSEQ multiplex PCR, and the TCRdb table lists in-frame clones only, not all of them. The sample shows under 150,000 clones, less than 95% of them seen only once. This material consisted of CD4+ T cells from blood, taken 12 months after liver transplant. The receptors were gathered from a human patient who received a liver transplant. The graft donor may have given rise to some T cells.

A remark on this clone: A read error may account for a junction end that differs from germline. This chain links TRBV4-1 with TRBJ2-4; D remains unclear. This CDR3 has 13 amino acids. Per the germline V gene, CDR1 is MGHRA and CDR2 is YSYEKL. DNA for the CDR3: TGCGCCAGCAGCCAAGATAAGGGTCTGGCGGTGCACTTC. Amino acid sequence: CASSQDKGLAVHF.

The genes are TRBV6-1 and TRBJ1-2; D possibly corresponds to TRBD1 (6 bases). V shed 2 bases and J shed 1 base, with 14 bases lying between them. CDR1 and CDR2 (germline): MNHNS, SASEGT. The CDR3 spans 16 residues. The CDR3 region has the DNA TGTGCCAGCAGTGAATGGGAACAGGGTGGTAACTATGGCTACACCTTC. It specifies CASSEWEQGGNYGYTF.

This chain joins TRBV19 and TRBJ1-2, with D unclear. The V end was cut by 2 bases, the J end by 8 bases, with 15 bases between. Germline CDR1 reads LNHDA; CDR2 reads SQIVND (reference sequence). The CDR3 sequence is 14 residues long. The CDR3 loop is CASSIKGLSGGYTF. The CDR3 DNA is TGTGCCAGTAGTATAAAGGGTTTATCGGGCGGCTACACCTTC.

The rearrangement uses TRBV7-9 and TRBJ1-5, with D maybe TRBD1 (6 bases). This CDR3 comprises 14 residues. V was cut by 1 base and J by 2 bases, with 6 bases left in between. Germline V CDR1 and CDR2: SEHNR, FQNEAQ (reference sequence). CDR3 sequence (DNA): TGTGCCAGCAGCTTAGAGGGGGGCAATCAGCCCCAGCATTTT. Translated, it gives CASSLEGGNQPQHF. Using reference TRBV7-9 and TRBJ1-5 for the parts outside the CDR3, the full variable domain is DTGVSQNPRHKITKRGQNVTFRCDPISEHNRLYWYRQTLGQGPEFLTYFQNEAQLEKSRLLSDRFSAERPKGSFSTLEIQRTEQGDSAMYLCASSLEGGNQPQHFGDGTRLSIL.

This clone is a singleton in its sample. CDR3 in DNA: TGTGCCAGCAGCTTAGAGGGTCTAGCGGGAGGGAACGAGCAGTACTTC. It yields the protein CASSLEGLAGGNEQYF. This chain connects TRBV7-2 to TRBJ2-7, with 12 bases aligning to TRBD2. J lost 5 bases, V lost 1 base, and 6 bases had no gene match. The CDR3 spans 16 residues. Germline loops: CDR1 SGHTA, CDR2 FQGNSA.

The chain is built from TRBV5-1 and TRBJ2-5; D possibly corresponds to TRBD1 (6 bases). Trimming left V 1 base short and J 4 bases short, with 14 bases between. In germline, CDR1 is SGHRS, CDR2 YFSETQ. The CDR3 contains 15 residues. CDR3 in amino acids: CASSLSPGAGETQYF. CDR3 in DNA: TGCGCCAGCAGCTTGTCCCCAGGGGCTGGAGAGACCCAGTACTTC.

The gene calls are TRBV5-1 and TRBJ1-4; the D gene is possibly TRBD1 (6 bases). The ends were cut back, 5 bases at V and 0 bases at J, with 11 bases in the middle. The CDR3 length is 15 residues. Germline assignment: CDR1 SGHRS and CDR2 YFSETQ. Here the CDR3 DNA reads TGCGCCAGCAGGGGGGCGGTTGCAACTAATGAAAAACTGTTTTTT. This encodes CASRGAVATNEKLFF.

This clone has just a few counts. V is TRBV18 and J is TRBJ1-1; D uncertain. Germline V gene lookup returns CDR1 KGHSH and CDR2 LQKENI. This CDR3 is 16 amino acids long. V was shortened by 3 bases and J by 0 bases, with 14 bases between the two germline ends. The CDR3 region is CASSPPGSLVNTEAFF. The CDR3 nucleotides read TGTGCCAGCTCACCCCCCGGGAGCCTGGTGAACACTGAAGCTTTCTTT.

J is TRBJ2-2 and V is TRBV5-1; D is unclear. CDR3 length: 14 amino acids. The V gene's germline CDR1 is SGHRS and CDR2 YFSETQ. Between the trimmed V and J ends, which lost 5 bases and 1 base, there was a span of 9 bases. The DNA of the CDR3 is TGCGCCAGCAGTCCAGCTTGGAACACCGGGGAGCTGTTTTTT. Translating it yields CASSPAWNTGELFF.

This clone was detected only once. The rearrangement links TRBV19 to TRBJ2-7, with 8 bases fitting TRBD2. The trim removed 3 bases at V and 6 bases at J, leaving 10 bases unmatched. The length of the CDR3 is 15 residues. Germline values: CDR1 LNHDA, CDR2 SQIVND (reference sequence). The DNA of the CDR3 is TGTGCCAGTAGTATTCCATCGGGAGGGCGTGGCGAGCAGTACTTC. Translation gives CASSIPSGGRGEQYF.

This chain joins TRBV29-1 and TRBJ1-4; D is perhaps TRBD1 (5 bases). CDR3 length: 13 amino acids. V lost 5 bases and J lost 8, with 15 bases in between. Germline CDR1 is SQVTM and CDR2 is ANQGSEA. The CDR3 nucleotides read TGCAGCGTTCTGGGACCCGGACGGGAAAAACTGTTTTTT. Protein sequence: CSVLGPGREKLFF. Filled out from reference TRBV29-1 and TRBJ1-4, the complete variable domain reads SAVISQKPSRDICQRGTSLTIQCQVDSQVTMMFWYRQQPGQSLTLIATANQGSEATYESGFVIDKFPISRPNLTFSTLTVSNMSPEDSSIYLCSVLGPGREKLFFGSGTQLSVL.

The gene calls are TRBV6-1 and TRBJ2-7, with TRBD2 identical over 7 bases. V dropped 6 bases and J dropped 6; count of bases not matched to a gene: 11. Germline CDR1 and CDR2: MNHNS and SASEGT. This CDR3 contains 14 residues. In nucleotides, the CDR3 is TGTGCCAGCAGCGATGGACTAGTGAGGTCCGAGCAGTACTTC. It translates to CASSDGLVRSEQYF.

This clone was detected only once. This sequence joins TRBV28 and TRBJ2-3; 9 bases agree with TRBD2. The CDR3 is 16 amino acids. CDR1 is MDHEN and CDR2 is SYDVKM in the germline V gene. V was clipped by 3 bases and J by 1 base; unmatched bases: 5. CDR3 protein: CASSFGGGRGTDTQYF. For the CDR3, the DNA is TGTGCCAGCAGTTTCGGGGGCGGGAGGGGCACAGATACGCAGTATTTT.

The gene calls are TRBV29-1 and TRBJ1-1; 10 bases are shared with TRBD1. This CDR3 has 13 amino acids. CDR1 is SQVTM and CDR2 is ANQGSEA in the germline V gene. The J segment lost 10 bases and the V segment lost 6 bases, leaving 11 bases of the junction unmatched. CDR3 nucleotide sequence: TGCAGCGTCCTCCCGGGACAGGGGCAGCGAGCTTTCTTT. Translated, it gives CSVLPGQGQRAFF. The variable domain in full, with the rest retrieved from reference TRBV29-1 and TRBJ1-1, is SAVISQKPSRDICQRGTSLTIQCQVDSQVTMMFWYRQQPGQSLTLIATANQGSEATYESGFVIDKFPISRPNLTFSTLTVSNMSPEDSSIYLCSVLPGQGQRAFFGQGTRLTVV.

The chain couples TRBV15 to TRBJ1-5; D gene uncertain. The CDR3 covers 16 residues. Germline V CDR1 and CDR2: LNHNV, YYDKDF (reference sequence). V gave up 0 bases and J gave up 3 bases, with 12 bases separating them. DNA of the CDR3: TGTGCCACCAGCAGAGACTCACAGAGGACCAATCAGCCCCAGCATTTT. Protein sequence: CATSRDSQRTNQPQHF.

The chain employs TRBV6-6 and TRBJ2-7, with 11 bases aligning to TRBD2. Germline CDR1 is MNHNY and CDR2 is SVGAGI (reference sequence). With 1 base clipped from V and 3 bases from J, the junction kept 2 bases outside the gene matches. The CDR3 contains 15 residues. In nucleotides, the CDR3 is TGTGCCAGCAGTTACTTGGGACTAGCGGACTACGAGCAGTACTTC. It translates to CASSYLGLADYEQYF.

DNA for the CDR3: TGTGCCAGCAGTCTAGGGATTAATGAAAAACTGTTTTTT. It translates to CASSLGINEKLFF. The chain joins TRBV6-6 to TRBJ1-4; D unresolved. This CDR3 region has 13 residues. Deletions cut 5 bases from V and 4 bases from J, with 8 bases between. Germline V CDR1 and CDR2: MNHNY, SVGAGI (reference sequence).

CDR3 DNA sequence: TGTGCCAGCAGCTTAGCTGAGGGCGGGTCCTACGAGCAGTACTTC. It translates to CASSLAEGGSYEQYF. This sequence joins TRBV11-3 and TRBJ2-7; possible D gene TRBD2, 5 bases. The CDR3 totals 15 residues. Deletions cut 1 base from V and 1 base from J, with 11 bases between. CDR1 is SGHNT, CDR2 YENEEA, per germline.

This chain uses TRBV15 with TRBJ2-3; D unclear. The CDR3 has 17 amino acids. Trimming removed 0 bases at V and 4 bases at J, with 17 bases between. The germline gives CDR1 LNHNV, CDR2 YYDKDF (reference sequence). CDR3 protein: CATSRDPPGIGADTQYF. In nucleotides, the CDR3 is TGTGCCACCAGCAGAGACCCCCCAGGAATTGGCGCAGATACGCAGTATTTT.

V gene TRBV28 combines with J gene TRBJ2-1; the D gene could be TRBD1 or TRBD2 (5 bases each). This CDR3 has 16 residues. V lost 2 bases to trimming and J lost 6 bases, with 17 bases between them. CDR1 and CDR2 from the germline V gene are MDHEN and SYDVKM. Written as DNA, the CDR3 is TGTGCCAGCAGTTTAAGTTATCGGGGTAGGGGCAATGAGCAGTTCTTC. Its protein product is CASSLSYRGRGNEQFF.